The present entry profiles one T cell receptor (beta chain) with its context. There is no known antigen for this receptor. Base qualities are missing; no much larger clone stands one base away. The source of the sample is a study of T cells in Graves' hyperthyroidism and ophthalmopathy (dated by TCRdb to between 2018 and 2021). For the wider study: Peripheral blood was sampled at the time of initial diagnosis, prior to any treatment. The 100 discovery patients were randomly divided into training and test sets at a 7:3 ratio. A discovery cohort of about a hundred patients, about 40 with Graves' ophthalmopathy and approximately 60 with stable Graves' hyperthyroidism, was used to find distinguishing TCR V-J signatures. Once sampling was done, hyperthyroidism patients were given methimazole at a starting dose of 30 mg daily, whereas ophthalmopathy patients were given high-dose intravenous methylprednisolone. Whether ophthalmopathy could be predicted prospectively was tested in an independent validation cohort made up of roughly 19 hyperthyroidism patients plus 17 patients who later progressed to ophthalmopathy. The paper reports TCR Vbeta CDR3 sequencing of some 140 peripheral blood samples: approximately 41 ophthalmopathy, under 80 hyperthyroidism and around 17 progressor patients. In six Graves' hyperthyroidism patients, the study also compared T-cell repertoires from thyroid tissue with T-cell repertoires from blood. Overall study results and their limits: Most expanded thyroid clonotypes (frequency above 0.001) were also found in blood, which suggests that blood repertoires may mirror thyroid immune responses. A 13 V-J signature model separated ophthalmopathy from stable hyperthyroidism, with about 90% sensitivity and 81.08% specificity in cross-validation and 80%/75% in testing. In validation, the model predicted progression to ophthalmopathy a median of roughly 6.1 months before onset, with about 67% sensitivity and around 76% specificity. Sample size was not statistically predetermined, and investigators were not blinded to group allocation.

CDR1 and CDR2, looked up from the germline V gene (reference sequence), are SEHNR and FQNEAQ. Measured from the cysteine to the phenylalanine, the CDR3 is 14 residues long. Only the CDR3 portion is preserved as DNA: 42 bases, with reading frame beginning at the first base. Germline trimming amounts to 5 bases on V and 5 bases on J, with 6 as the count of junction bases outside the gene matches. Graves' hyperthyroidism was defined as stable when no progression to ophthalmopathy occurred over 18 months of follow-up. Hyperthyroidism patients were newly diagnosed, with disease duration under 2 months, and aged 18 to 65 years. Patients with uncontrolled infections, other autoimmune diseases, pregnancy or lactation were excluded. Diagnoses were established on the basis of clinical symptoms, serum thyroxine and TRAb, thyroid ultrasound, and orbital computed tomography. Ficoll-Paque density gradient centrifugation was used to isolate PBMCs from 8.5 to 10 ml of fresh peripheral blood. Total RNA was extracted with Trizol reagent, and quality was checked on an Agilent 2100 Bioanalyzer.

TCR beta CDR3 regions were amplified from RNA transcripts. The TCR CDR3 was subjected to a first round of RT-PCR using the HTBI primer set and the Qiagen OneStep RT-PCR kit. A second multiplex PCR round built the libraries, followed by size selection and purification. The libraries were sequenced on an Illumina HiSeq2000 using paired-end 100 bp reads. The study's processing was this. SOAPnuke was used to process the raw data, throwing out any read that contained adapters or uncalled bases, had a mean Phred below 15, or lacked an exact constant-primer or identifier match. High-quality paired reads were merged using COPE v1.2.5, and each unique nucleotide sequence was defined as a clonotype. MiTCR v1.1 was used to align the clonotypes against IMGT TRBV, TRBD and TRBJ reference segments. Analysis was restricted to V-J combinations with a frequency above 0.0001, which covered 98% to 99.2% of repertoires. The TCS score was defined as the ratio of F50 (clonal expansion) to E x V (chaos), calculated using BLOSUM62-based TCRdist between CDR3 peptides within each V-J. Welch's t-statistics and random forest reduced around 520 V-J features to fewer than 15, which were used in a naive Bayes classifier (R e1071). TCRdb itself trimmed the public reads at Q25 with fastp, ran MiXCR and retained productive beta chains. Merged by CDR3 protein, the rows form single entries marked with the most common genes and DNA. The V and J calls and clone size are TCRdb's, not the authors'. Recorded for this sample are 300,000 to 400,000 distinct CDR3 sequences; around 20% of them occurred a single time. The top ten constitute roughly 52% of the sample.

The receptor's source is a woman between 50 and 59 years old with Graves' hyperthyroidism. Here the chain combines TRBV7-9 and TRBJ1-5; TRBD1 agrees with 7 junctional bases. The material sequenced was blood. The DNA sequence reads TGTGCCAGCAGCCTCGACAGGGTTGATCAGCCCCAGCATTTT. The translation is CASSLDRVDQPQHF.